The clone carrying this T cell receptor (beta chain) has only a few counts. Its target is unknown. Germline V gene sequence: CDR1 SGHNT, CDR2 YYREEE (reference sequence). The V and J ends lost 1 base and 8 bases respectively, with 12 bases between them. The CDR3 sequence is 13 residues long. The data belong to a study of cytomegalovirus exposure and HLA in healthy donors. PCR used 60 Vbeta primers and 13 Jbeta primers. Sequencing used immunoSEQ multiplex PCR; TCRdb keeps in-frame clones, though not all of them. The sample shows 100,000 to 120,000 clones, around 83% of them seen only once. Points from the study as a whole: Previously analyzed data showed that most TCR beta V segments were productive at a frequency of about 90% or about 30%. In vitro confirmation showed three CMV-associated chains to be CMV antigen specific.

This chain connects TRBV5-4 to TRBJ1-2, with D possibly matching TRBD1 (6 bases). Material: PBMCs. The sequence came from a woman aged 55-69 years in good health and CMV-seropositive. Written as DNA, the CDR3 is TGTGCCAGCAGCTTGCAAGGGGGATTGGGCTACACCTTC. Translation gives CASSLQGGLGYTF.